The 29 T cell receptor beta chains given below trace back to one sample, sequenced in a study of T cells in Graves' hyperthyroidism and ophthalmopathy. RNA transcripts gave rise to amplified TCR beta CDR3 regions. During a first-round RT-PCR of the TCR CDR3, the HTBI primer set was used. TCRdb reanalysed the multiplex PCR reads using MiXCR and keeps one entry per CDR3 protein. The sample includes under 350,000 distinct CDR3 sequences, roughly 21% of them seen just once. Sample: blood. These receptors were collected from a woman in her 50s with Graves' hyperthyroidism.

This clonotype appeared a single time. The chain combines TRBV7-3 with TRBJ2-3; weak D call: TRBD2 (6 bases). Trimming shortened V by 5 bases and J by 1 base, and 16 bases separated the two germline ends. The CDR3 is made up of 16 amino acids. The germline V gene has CDR1 SGHTA and CDR2 FQGTGA. The CDR3 region is CASSPWGPGGTDTQYF. CDR3 nucleotide sequence: TGTGCCAGCAGCCCCTGGGGTCCGGGAGGCACAGATACGCAGTATTTT.

This clonotype was observed a handful of times. The chain employs TRBV7-9 and TRBJ2-1; D ambiguous. Trimming pared 0 bases from V and 6 bases from J, leaving 9 bases between. Germline V gene lookup returns CDR1 SEHNR and CDR2 FQNEAQ (reference sequence). This CDR3 has 14 amino acids. This chain's CDR3 is CASSLALETNEQFF. CDR3 coding DNA: TGTGCCAGCAGCTTAGCCCTAGAGACCAATGAGCAGTTCTTC.

This clonotype showed up many times. Sequence at one end of the junction differs from germline and may be a read error. J is TRBJ2-2 and V is TRBV5-1; tentatively, D is TRBD1 (5 bases). Germline CDR1 is SGHRS and CDR2 is YFSETQ. This CDR3 has 15 amino acids. The CDR3 here is CASSLGRANTGELFF. The CDR3 bases are TGTGCCAGCAGCTTGGGCAGGGCGAACACCGGGGAGCTGTTTTTT.

V is TRBV7-9 and J is TRBJ2-1; possibly TRBD1 for D (6 bases). V lost 3 bases and J lost 5, with 23 bases in between. Germline values: CDR1 SEHNR, CDR2 FQNEAQ (reference sequence). The CDR3 covers 18 residues. CDR3 DNA: TGTGCCAGCAGCTTCTTGGGGGCATCCACCTCTCGGGACAATGAGCAGTTCTTC. It specifies CASSFLGASTSRDNEQFF.

This chain joins TRBV15 and TRBJ2-1, with TRBD1 matching 8 bases. Germline V gene data show CDR1 as LNHNV and CDR2 as YYDKDF (reference sequence). The CDR3 runs to 17 residues. J gave up 3 bases and V 2 bases, and 9 bases lay outside the gene matches. This CDR3 is CATSRTNDRGGYNEQFF. CDR3 sequence (DNA): TGTGCCACCAGCAGAACGAACGACAGGGGTGGCTACAATGAGCAGTTCTTC.

This clonotype occurred many times. This sequence joins TRBV20-1 and TRBJ1-2, with D perhaps TRBD1 (5 bases). Germline V CDR1 and CDR2: DFQATT, SNEGSKA (reference sequence). Trimming pared 1 base from V and 4 bases from J, leaving 7 bases between. The CDR3 consists of 12 residues. The CDR3 is CSARVGVYGYTF. Written as DNA, the CDR3 is TGCAGTGCTAGAGTAGGGGTCTATGGCTACACCTTC.

Concerning this clonotype: Since a much larger clone is just one base distant, this may be a read error. Here the CDR3 DNA reads TGTGCCGGCAGCCCATTCACTGACACTGAAGCTTTCTTT. Encoded protein: CAGSPFTDTEAFF. The J gene is TRBJ1-1, the V gene TRBV28; unclear D gene. This CDR3 region has 13 residues. Looked up from germline, CDR1 is MDHEN and CDR2 is SYDVKM.

Concerning this clonotype: The germline gene is not matched at one end of the junction; a read error may be the cause. V and J are TRBV6-5 and TRBJ2-7; no reliable D call. Germline-derived CDR1 and CDR2 are MNHEY and SVGAGI. CDR3 length equals 14 residues. Written as DNA, the CDR3 is TGTGCCAGCAGTTACGGGCAGACCACCTACGTGCAGTACTTC. Protein: CASSYGQTTYVQYF.

This clonotype was picked up many times. The CDR3 protein is CASSDRPNTGELFF. CDR3 bases: TGTGCCAGCAGTGACAGACCCAACACCGGGGAGCTGTTTTTT. J is TRBJ2-2 and V is TRBV2; no clear D. The length of the CDR3 is 14 residues. The ends were cut back, 3 bases at V and 2 bases at J, with 7 bases in the middle. Germline V gene data show CDR1 as SNHLY and CDR2 as FYNNEI.

The chain links TRBV18 to TRBJ2-5; D gene unclear. Germline V gene data show CDR1 as KGHSH and CDR2 as LQKENI. The CDR3 sequence is 13 residues long. The V and J ends lost 0 bases and 5 bases respectively, with 7 bases between them. The CDR3 spells CASSPPSTETQYF. As DNA, the CDR3 is TGTGCCAGCTCACCACCGAGTACGGAGACCCAGTACTTC.

The table lists this clonotype with many counts. This chain joins TRBV7-2 and TRBJ2-1, with 8 bases lining up with TRBD2. This CDR3 has 17 residues. The V gene end was trimmed by 3 bases and the J gene end by 0 bases; junction bases not matched to a gene: 7. From germline, CDR1 is SGHTA and CDR2 FQGNSA. The CDR3 sequence: CASSFFLAGSSYNEQFF. As DNA, the CDR3 is TGTGCCAGCAGCTTTTTTCTAGCGGGTAGCTCCTACAATGAGCAGTTCTTC.

The sample holds a few counts of this clonotype. As DNA, the CDR3 is TGTGCCAGTAGTCGCGGGACAGGATACTCCTACGAGCAGTACTTC. Its protein product is CASSRGTGYSYEQYF. The chain has TRBV19 and TRBJ2-7; 8 nucleotides match TRBD1. The CDR3 runs to 15 residues. V shed 5 bases, J shed 0 bases, and the junction held 6 bases outside the gene matches. Germline values: CDR1 LNHDA, CDR2 SQIVND (reference sequence).

This clonotype was counted many times. In DNA, the CDR3 is TGTGCCAGCAGTTTCGAAAGGAACAATCAGCCCCAGCATTTT. Its protein product is CASSFERNNQPQHF. The V gene is TRBV12-3 or TRBV12-4, the J gene TRBJ1-5; D remains unclear. The V end lost 3 bases, the J end lost 3 bases, and 9 bases lay between the germline ends. The CDR3 extends over 14 amino acids.

V and J are TRBV27 and TRBJ2-3; TRBD2 aligns across 8 bases. Germline loops: CDR1 MNHEY, CDR2 SMNVEV (reference sequence). The CDR3 is made up of 15 amino acids. The V and J ends lost 8 bases and 0 bases, in that order; junction bases with no gene match: 7. In DNA, the CDR3 is TGTGCCAGCTTCGGGGGGGGATCTAGCACAGATACGCAGTATTTT. This sequence encodes CASFGGGSSTDTQYF.

This clonotype came up many times. This chain connects TRBV20-1 to TRBJ2-3; TRBD2 matches at 7 bases. The CDR3 extends over 15 amino acids. Trimming took 3 bases from V and 0 from J; bases not matched to a gene: 6. Germline V lookup: CDR1 DFQATT, CDR2 SNEGSKA (reference sequence). The CDR3 sequence is CSASFREASTDTQYF. The DNA of the CDR3 is TGCAGTGCTAGTTTCCGGGAGGCTAGCACAGATACGCAGTATTTT.

The rearrangement uses TRBV10-3 and TRBJ2-1, with D uncertain. This CDR3 spans 12 amino acids. Germline V gene lookup returns CDR1 ENHRY and CDR2 SYGVKD. The germline V and J ends were trimmed by 8 bases and 10 bases, with 15 bases remaining between them. Written as DNA, the CDR3 is TGTGCCATCTGGGCAGGTAACGGGGAGCAGTTCTTC. This encodes CAIWAGNGEQFF.

V and J are TRBV28 and TRBJ2-5; tentatively, D is TRBD2 (5 bases). The V gene lost 2 bases and the J gene lost 5 bases, with 12 bases spanning the gap. The CDR3 consists of 14 residues. Germline V CDR1 and CDR2: MDHEN, SYDVKM. This CDR3 reads CASSLHSPGETQYF. As DNA, the CDR3 is TGTGCCAGCAGTTTACACAGCCCGGGGGAGACCCAGTACTTC.

This clonotype was observed at least ten times. The V gene is TRBV25-1, the J gene TRBJ2-7; D is ambiguous. Germline V gene sequence: CDR1 MGHDK, CDR2 SYGVNS. V was trimmed by 3 bases and J by 4 bases, leaving 10 bases between them. The CDR3 contains 13 residues. The CDR3 spells CASSEIGTYEQYF. As DNA, the CDR3 is TGTGCCAGCAGTGAGATAGGAACTTACGAGCAGTACTTC.

There are many counts of this clonotype. V is TRBV24-1 and J is TRBJ2-3, with D unresolved. Germline loops: CDR1 KGHDR, CDR2 SFDVKD. The germline V and J ends were trimmed by 0 bases and 0 bases, with 6 bases remaining between them. This CDR3 is 15 amino acids long. The CDR3 nucleotides read TGTGCCACCAGTGATTTGCCGGACAGCACAGATACGCAGTATTTT. Amino acids: CATSDLPDSTDTQYF.

In its sample, this clonotype was seen many times. This chain connects TRBV30 to TRBJ1-1, with D possibly matching TRBD1 (6 bases). Per the germline V gene, CDR1 is GTSNPN and CDR2 is SVGIG (reference sequence). This CDR3 spans 16 amino acids. V was cut by 0 bases and J by 4 bases, with 18 bases left in between. Here the CDR3 reads CAWSVRTVGRTTEAFF. The CDR3 DNA reads as TGTGCCTGGAGTGTACGGACAGTGGGTAGGACCACTGAAGCTTTCTTT.

Details on this clonotype: This may arise from a read error, as a much more abundant clone is one base away. This chain joins TRBV6-1 and TRBJ1-1; D is unresolved. There are 13 residues in the CDR3. CDR1 is MNHNS, CDR2 SASEGT, per germline. As DNA, the CDR3 is TGTGCCAGCAGTTGGACCCCCGGAGCTGAAGCTTCCTTT. It codes for CASSWTPGAEASF.

This clonotype came up many times. This chain joins TRBV3-1 and TRBJ1-3; 7 positions agree with TRBD1. CDR1 is LGHDT, CDR2 YNNKEL, per germline (reference sequence). Unmatched junction bases numbered 5, after V lost 0 bases and J lost 0 bases. This CDR3 comprises 17 residues. This CDR3 reads CASSQENRGYSGNTIYF. The CDR3 coding sequence is TGTGCCAGCAGCCAAGAGAACAGGGGTTACTCTGGAAACACCATATATTTT.

Many counts were recorded for this clonotype. The chain uses TRBV18 and TRBJ2-1, with 9 bases lining up with TRBD1. The V gene's germline CDR1 is KGHSH and CDR2 LQKENI. The ends lost 6 bases at V and 6 bases at J; junction bases unmatched: 9. The length of the CDR3 is 15 residues. The CDR3 DNA reads as TGTGCCAGCTCGCTCACCGGGACAGGGATCAATGAGCAGTTCTTC. Encoded protein: CASSLTGTGINEQFF.

In its sample, this clonotype was seen many times. The chain links TRBV28 to TRBJ2-6; a weak D match, TRBD1 (6 bases). Germline values: CDR1 MDHEN, CDR2 SYDVKM. Trimming removed 6 bases from V and 4 bases from J, with 10 bases in between. The CDR3 loop spans 14 amino acids. This CDR3 reads CASRAGAGANVLTF. In nucleotides, the CDR3 is TGTGCCAGCAGAGCAGGGGCAGGGGCCAACGTCCTGACTTTC. The variable domain in full, with the rest retrieved from reference TRBV28 and TRBJ2-6, is DVKVTQSSRYLVKRTGEKVFLECVQDMDHENMFWYRQDPGLGLRLIYFSYDVKMKEKGDIPEGYSVSREKKERFSLILESASTNQTSMYLCASRAGAGANVLTFGAGSRLTVL.

This clonotype was detected many times. This rearrangement joins TRBV30 to TRBJ1-6; D remains unclear. Trimming pared 0 bases from V and 4 bases from J, leaving 13 bases between. The CDR3 length is 16 residues. Germline CDR1 is GTSNPN and CDR2 is SVGIG (reference sequence). CDR3 in amino acids: CAWSVLPAQYNSPLHF. As DNA, the CDR3 is TGTGCCTGGAGTGTACTCCCGGCACAGTATAATTCACCCCTCCACTTT.

Note on this clonotype: A much larger clonotype is one base distant, so this may be a read error. The chain combines TRBV5-1 with TRBJ2-3; 8 positions match TRBD1. J lost 2 bases, V lost 3 bases, and 5 bases had no gene match. Germline CDR1 SGHRS, CDR2 YFSETQ. The CDR3 runs to 15 residues. CDR3 sequence (DNA): TGCGCCAGCAGCTCATGGACAGGGAACACAGATACGCAGTATTTT. This encodes CASSSWTGNTDTQYF.

As for this clonotype: The junction departs from germline at one end; a sequencing error may be responsible. The chain recombines TRBV20-1 with TRBJ2-7, with 7 bases matching TRBD2. CDR3 length: 15 amino acids. Looked up from germline, CDR1 is DFQATT and CDR2 is SNEGSKA (reference sequence). This CDR3 reads CSAGEIGGSPYEQYF. CDR3 DNA: TGCAGTGCTGGAGAAATCGGGGGGTCGCCCTACGAGCAGTACTTC.

This clonotype showed up many times. J is TRBJ2-3 and V is TRBV6-1; D is unclear. V was pared by 4 bases and J by 2 bases, with 7 bases between. Germline CDR1 is MNHNS and CDR2 is SASEGT. CDR3 length equals 13 residues. DNA for the CDR3: TGTGCCAGCAGTGCGACCTACACAGATACGCAGTATTTT. It yields the protein CASSATYTDTQYF.

This chain connects TRBV5-1 to TRBJ2-7; D gene unclear. V gave up 5 bases and J gave up 0 bases, with 9 bases separating them. Germline-derived CDR1 and CDR2 are SGHRS and YFSETQ. The CDR3 covers 13 residues. CDR3 in amino acids: CASRRQSSYEQYF. Here the CDR3 DNA reads TGCGCCAGCAGACGTCAGAGCTCCTACGAGCAGTACTTC.